This is a list of T cell receptor beta chains from one sample in a study of response to subunit inactivated influenza vaccine. TCRdb reanalysed the RT-PCR reads using MiXCR and keeps one entry per CDR3 protein. The sample comprises hundreds of thousands of distinct CDR3 sequences, approximately 17% of which are singletons, and about 3% rests with the top ten. Sequencing was performed on CD4+ T cells sorted from PBMCs, taken about 23 months after vaccination. The receptors were gathered from a man between 50 and 75 years old who received an inactivated influenza vaccine. Each CDR3 is given with its conserved first and last residue. The D gene is left open where the match is weak. The size entry is marked missing in some rows and otherwise reads once, few, many or a size class.

v_call	j_call	d_call	clone_size	cdr3_nt	cdr3_aa
TRBV20-1	TRBJ1-2	-	many	TGCAGTGCTAGAGCGTTAGGAGGAAACTATGGCTACACCTTC	CSARALGGNYGYTF
TRBV5-5	TRBJ2-3	TRBD1	few	TGTGCCAGCAGAGAACAGGGGCCACCGCAGTATTTT	CASREQGPPQYF
TRBV20-1	TRBJ1-1	TRBD1	-	TGCAGTGCTTTCAGGGGGCTCACTGAAGCTTTCTTT	CSAFRGLTEAFF
TRBV10-3	TRBJ2-7	-	few	TGTGCCACCAGGACTACCGGGACCTCCTACGAGCAGTACTTC	CATRTTGTSYEQYF
TRBV5-1	TRBJ2-6	TRBD1	few	TGCGCCAGCACCCTTCAGGTAGCAGGGGGCCGCTCTGGGGCCAACGTCCTGACTTTC	CASTLQVAGGRSGANVLTF
TRBV7-9	TRBJ2-3	TRBD2	-	TGTGCCAGCAGCGGACTAGCGGGTGGAGAGTCAGATACGCAGTATTTT	CASSGLAGGESDTQYF
TRBV13	TRBJ2-5	-	few	TGTGCCAGCAGCTTAGATACGTTGGAGACCCAGTACTTC	CASSLDTLETQYF
TRBV20-1	TRBJ2-1	TRBD2	-	TGCTGGACTAGCGGCTACAATGAGCAGTTCTTC	CWTSGYNEQFF
TRBV7-9	TRBJ2-7	-	few	TGTGCCAGCAGCCCCCGGGACGGGTGGGAGCAGTACTTC	CASSPRDGWEQYF
TRBV29-1	TRBJ2-5	-	few	TGCAGCGTTGTTGCCCGGGGAGAGACCCAGTACTTC	CSVVARGETQYF
TRBV10-2	TRBJ2-2	TRBD2	-	TGCGCCAGCAGTGGATTAGCGGGGTGGAGCGGGGAGCTGTTTTTT	CASSGLAGWSGELFF
TRBV12-3/TRBV12-4	TRBJ2-7	TRBD2	-	TGTGCCAGCAGTGCACCGGGACTAGGCTACGAGCAGTACTTC	CASSAPGLGYEQYF
TRBV20-1	TRBJ2-4	TRBD1	-	TGCAGTGCTAGTTGGGACAGTCCAAACATTCAGTACTTC	CSASWDSPNIQYF
TRBV7-9	TRBJ2-3	-	-	TGTGCCAGCAGCTTAGGAGGGCTATCAGATACGCAGTATTTT	CASSLGGLSDTQYF
TRBV11-2	TRBJ2-5	TRBD2	-	TGTGCCAGCAGCTCAGAGCGGGGAAGTCAAGAGACCCAGTACTTC	CASSSERGSQETQYF
TRBV29-1	TRBJ1-1	-	many	TGCAGCGTGCACAGGGACTGGGGCACTGAAGCTTTCTTT	CSVHRDWGTEAFF
TRBV20-1	TRBJ2-2	TRBD2	-	TGCAGTGCTAGGCGGACTAGCGGAGGAGCGAACACCGGGGAGCTGTTTTTT	CSARRTSGGANTGELFF
TRBV20-1	TRBJ2-7	TRBD1	few	TGCAGTGCTCCGGACAGGGTGCTTCAGCAGTACTTC	CSAPDRVLQQYF
TRBV20-1	TRBJ2-1	TRBD2	many	TGCAGTGCTCGTGACTATAGCGGGGGGGGCTCCTACAATGAGCAGTTCTTC	CSARDYSGGGSYNEQFF
TRBV15	TRBJ1-5	-	many	TGTGCCACCAGCGTTGTCCGGGGCGGTCAGCCCCAGCATTTT	CATSVVRGGQPQHF
TRBV4-2	TRBJ2-7	-	many	TGTGCCAGCAGCCCAGACAAATCCTCCTACGAGCAGTACTTC	CASSPDKSSYEQYF
TRBV7-9	TRBJ2-1	-	once	TGTGCCAGCAGCTTAGGGGATGCCTCCTACAATGAGCAGTTCTTC	CASSLGDASYNEQFF
TRBV4-2	TRBJ2-1	TRBD2	few	TGTGCCAGCAGCCATTTCCTCCGGACTAGCGGGGGGAACTCCTACAATGAGCAGTTCTTC	CASSHFLRTSGGNSYNEQFF
TRBV18	TRBJ2-3	TRBD1	-	TGTGCCAGCTCGCGACGACAGGGTACGCAGTATTTT	CASSRRQGTQYF
TRBV7-2	TRBJ2-5	-	few	TGTGCCAGCAGAATCGACAGGTGGGAAGAGACCCAGTACTTC	CASRIDRWEETQYF
TRBV20-1	TRBJ1-2	-	few	TGCAGTGCTGGGGGGGGCTTTCACTATGGCTACACCTTC	CSAGGGFHYGYTF
TRBV20-1	TRBJ2-2	TRBD2	-	TGCAGTGCTAGAGCTTCTAGCGGGGGCCCCAACACCGGGGAGCTGTTTTTT	CSARASSGGPNTGELFF
TRBV2	TRBJ2-7	TRBD2	few	TGTGCCAGCAGTATTAGCGGGGGACCCTGGGGCGAGCAGTACTTC	CASSISGGPWGEQYF
TRBV5-1	TRBJ2-3	-	many	TGCGCCAGCAACAAGGGGGGGGGCACAGATACGCAGTATTTT	CASNKGGGTDTQYF
TRBV11-2	TRBJ1-4	-	few	TGTGCCAGCAGCTTAGGAGATTACGAAAAACTGTTTTTT	CASSLGDYEKLFF
TRBV28	TRBJ2-3	-	-	TGTGCCAGCAGTTTATCCAGGGTTAGCACAGATACGCAGTATTTT	CASSLSRVSTDTQYF
TRBV5-1	TRBJ2-1	-	many	TGCGCCAGCAGCTTACAGGGCCACAATGAGCAGTTCTTC	CASSLQGHNEQFF
TRBV7-2	TRBJ2-7	TRBD1	few	TGTGCCAGCAGCGACAGGGGTTCGAGGGCCTACGAGCAGTACTTC	CASSDRGSRAYEQYF
TRBV9	TRBJ2-1	-	many	TGTGCCAGCAGCGTAGACTACTCCAATCAGCAGTTCTTC	CASSVDYSNQQFF
TRBV12-3/TRBV12-4	TRBJ2-6	-	few	TGTGCCAGCAGTCGCAGGGGTAGTGGGGCCAACGTCCTGACTTTC	CASSRRGSGANVLTF
TRBV29-1	TRBJ1-1	-	few	TGCAGCGGCGGTGGGCAGGCAGAGTTGGAAGCTTTCTTT	CSGGGQAELEAFF
TRBV5-1	TRBJ2-5	TRBD1	-	TGCGCCAGCAGCTTAGAGGGGGCCTATCAGACCCAGTACTTC	CASSLEGAYQTQYF
TRBV10-2	TRBJ2-1	TRBD2	few	TGCGCCAGCAGGGAGAATAGCGGGGGGGAGTTCTTC	CASRENSGGEFF
TRBV7-2	TRBJ1-1	-	few	TGTGCCAGCAGCTTACGGGTGAGAAACACTGAAGCTTTCTTT	CASSLRVRNTEAFF
TRBV5-5	TRBJ1-5	-	few	TGTGCCAGCAGCGAGCGGGACACCTTTGTACAGCCCCAGCATTTT	CASSERDTFVQPQHF
TRBV7-8	TRBJ2-7	TRBD1	-	TGTGCCAGCAGCCAAACCTGGACAGGGGCGGCCTACGAGCAGTACTTC	CASSQTWTGAAYEQYF